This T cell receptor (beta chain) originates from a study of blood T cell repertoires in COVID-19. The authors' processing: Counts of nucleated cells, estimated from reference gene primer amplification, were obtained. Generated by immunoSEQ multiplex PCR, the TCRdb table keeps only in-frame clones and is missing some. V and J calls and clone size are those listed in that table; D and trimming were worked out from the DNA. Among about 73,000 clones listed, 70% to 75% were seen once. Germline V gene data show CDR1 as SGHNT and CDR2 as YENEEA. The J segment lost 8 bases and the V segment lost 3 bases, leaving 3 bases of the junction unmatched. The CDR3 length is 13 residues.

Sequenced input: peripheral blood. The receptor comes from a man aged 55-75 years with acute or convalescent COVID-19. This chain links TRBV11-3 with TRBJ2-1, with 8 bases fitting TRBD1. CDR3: CASSFDRGDEQFF. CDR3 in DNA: TGTGCCAGCAGCTTCGACAGGGGAGATGAGCAGTTCTTC.